This paragraph covers one T cell receptor (beta chain) sequence. Its antigen remains unknown. It was with a sample-barcoded 5' primer and a J-beta primer mix that a second PCR of roughly 7 to 12 cycles was run. TCRdb reprocessed the 5' RACE reads with MiXCR, giving one entry per CDR3 protein. Among about 2 million distinct CDR3 sequences listed, roughly 50% were seen once. This specimen belongs to a study of blood T cells in healthy people across ages. Findings and caveats of the study: Age brought a roughly linear fall in TCR beta diversity measured per million T cells. Estimates drawn from one million T cells were deemed to understate diversity.

The CDR3 runs 13 residues. The V end was cut by 10 bases, the J end by 10 bases, with 21 bases between. Germline CDR1 and CDR2: ENHRY and SYGVKD. Sequencing was done on a sample of blood. The rearrangement uses TRBV10-3 and TRBJ2-3, with D possibly being TRBD2 (5 bases). This sequence originates from a woman in her thirties or forties in good health. The CDR3 loop reads CATTKDFSSAQYF. CDR3 DNA: TGTGCCACAACCAAGGACTTTTCCTCAGCGCAGTATTTT.